This T cell receptor (beta chain) was recovered during a study of cytomegalovirus exposure and HLA in healthy donors. The assay was immunoSEQ multiplex PCR, and TCRdb's table has in-frame clones only and misses some. The table includes 150,000 to 200,000 clones, about 86% detected once. Whole-study findings and limits: Confirmation in vitro established that a few CMV-associated chains were specific for CMV antigens.

This CDR3 spans 14 amino acids. CDR1 MNHNS and CDR2 SASEGT come from the germline V gene. Trimming removed 6 bases at V and 5 bases at J, with 16 bases between. Donors came from a validation cohort of over a hundred subjects, distinct from the first 666-subject cohort. Remarks on this clone: Its target is unknown.

Source material: PBMCs. The chain joins TRBV6-1 to TRBJ2-5; the D gene is possibly TRBD2 (6 bases). The clonotype originates from a woman aged 25 to 39 in good health and CMV-seronegative. CDR3 sequence (DNA): TGTGCCAGCAGCGAACCTCGGGGGTCGGAGACCCAGTACTTC. Translating gives CASSEPRGSETQYF.